Below, 19 T cell receptor beta chains from the same sample are listed, as sequenced in a study of T cell changes during pregnancy in multiple sclerosis. Clones were sequenced by immunoSEQ multiplex PCR, and TCRdb holds only the in-frame ones, with some missing. There are tens of thousands of clones in the sample; approximately 90% occur only once, and 2.1% lies in the top ten. The sequences come from peripheral blood, collected in the second trimester of pregnancy. All receptors come from a female donor in good health, enrolled as a control in a pregnancy study.

The chain is built from TRBV7-2 and TRBJ1-6; D is perhaps TRBD1 (5 bases). The germline V gene has CDR1 SGHTA and CDR2 FQGNSA. This CDR3 spans 15 amino acids. Deletions cut 3 bases from V and 8 bases from J, with 14 bases between. CDR3 sequence: CASSLIGGRYSPLHF. In DNA form, the CDR3 reads TGTGCCAGCAGCTTGATCGGGGGTCGGTATTCACCCCTCCACTTT.

V is TRBV5-1 and J is TRBJ1-1; D is perhaps TRBD1 (6 bases). Trimming removed 0 bases from V and 1 base from J, with 10 bases in between. Germline lookup yields CDR1 SGHRS and CDR2 YFSETQ. This CDR3 region has 15 residues. The CDR3 loop is CASSLAGTTNTEAFF. CDR3 nucleotide sequence: TGCGCCAGCAGCTTGGCCGGGACAACGAACACTGAAGCTTTCTTT.

The chain links TRBV18 to TRBJ2-2, with D perhaps matching TRBD1 (6 bases). The V and J ends lost 2 bases and 4 bases respectively, with 8 bases between them. Germline CDR1 KGHSH, CDR2 LQKENI. This CDR3 has 14 amino acids. Here the CDR3 DNA reads TGTGCCAGCTCACCAGGCAGGGGCACCGGGGAGCTGTTTTTT. This codes for CASSPGRGTGELFF.

The V gene is TRBV9, the J gene TRBJ2-5; possible D gene TRBD1, 6 bases. In germline, CDR1 is SGDLS, CDR2 YYNGEE. The CDR3 length is 16 residues. The V and J ends lost 0 bases and 5 bases respectively, with 17 bases between them. CDR3 residues: CASSVDPGGNEETQYF. The CDR3 DNA reads TGTGCCAGCAGCGTAGATCCTGGGGGCAACGAGGAGACCCAGTACTTC.

The V and J genes are TRBV4-2 and TRBJ2-1; D is possibly TRBD2 (7 bases). Germline V gene lookup returns CDR1 LGHNA and CDR2 YNFKEQ. This CDR3 region has 15 residues. Trimming left V 1 base short and J 4 bases short, with 11 bases between. The CDR3 spells CASSQARGGYNEQFF. Written as DNA, the CDR3 is TGTGCCAGCAGCCAAGCGAGGGGGGGTTACAATGAGCAGTTCTTC.

The chain joins TRBV2 to TRBJ1-3, with D unclear. Trimming took 7 bases from V and 4 from J, leaving 11 bases between them. The CDR3 runs 13 residues. Germline V gene data show CDR1 as SNHLY and CDR2 as FYNNEI. The CDR3 nucleotides are TGTGCCAGCACGGAGGACCGAGGAAACACCATATATTTT. Amino acids: CASTEDRGNTIYF. Together with reference TRBV2 and TRBJ1-3, the CDR3 gives the full variable domain: EPEVTQTPSHQVTQMGQEVILRCVPISNHLYFYWYRQILGQKVEFLVSFYNNEISEKSEIFDDQFSVERPDGSNFTLKIRSTKLEDSAMYFCASTEDRGNTIYFGEGSWLTVV.

The genes are TRBV7-2 and TRBJ2-5; D is unresolved. V was trimmed by 2 bases and J by 5 bases, leaving 6 bases between them. This CDR3 contains 12 residues. Per germline, CDR1 SGHTA and CDR2 FQGNSA. The CDR3, as DNA: TGTGCCAGCAGCTTACTGGGCGAGACCCAGTACTTC. Translating gives CASSLLGETQYF.

The V gene is TRBV13, the J gene TRBJ2-5, with TRBD2 as a possible D gene (6 bases). Germline loops: CDR1 PRHDT, CDR2 FYEKMQ (reference sequence). This CDR3 is built from 15 residues. Trimming left V 1 base short and J 1 base short, with 10 bases between. This CDR3 reads CASSLAGGSQETQYF. Written as DNA, the CDR3 is TGTGCCAGCAGCTTAGCTGGGGGGAGCCAAGAGACCCAGTACTTC.

This clone was observed once. This chain connects TRBV5-6 to TRBJ2-3; 13 bases fit TRBD2. Germline-derived CDR1 and CDR2 are SGHDT and YYEEEE. CDR3 size: 17 residues. V trimming: 3 bases; J trimming: 3 bases; junction bases outside the gene matches: 7. The DNA for the CDR3 is TGTGCCAGCAGCTACGGACTAGCGGGGGCACTAACAGATACGCAGTATTTT. Encoded protein: CASSYGLAGALTDTQYF.

This clone was observed once. V is TRBV4-3 and J is TRBJ2-3, with unresolved D. Germline CDR1 is LGHNA and CDR2 is YSLEER. Trimming took off 0 bases at V and 2 bases at J, with 15 bases between the two ends. This CDR3 contains 17 residues. The CDR3 coding sequence is TGCGCCAGCAGCCAAGATAGGCTGACTCGATACACAGATACGCAGTATTTT. Residues: CASSQDRLTRYTDTQYF.

The chain is built from TRBV4-1 and TRBJ2-7; 8 bases fit TRBD1. The CDR3 sequence is 15 residues long. Germline V gene data show CDR1 as MGHRA and CDR2 as YSYEKL. The V segment lost 4 bases and the J segment 2 bases; nucleotides outside the gene matches: 7. CDR3 amino acids: CASSPPDRATYEQYF. The CDR3 DNA is TGCGCCAGCAGCCCCCCGGACAGGGCAACCTACGAGCAGTACTTC.

This sequence joins TRBV2 and TRBJ2-5, with D perhaps TRBD1 (6 bases). Germline values: CDR1 SNHLY, CDR2 FYNNEI. There are 12 residues in the CDR3. V dropped 7 bases and J dropped 12 bases, with 18 bases sitting between them. The CDR3 coding sequence is TGTGCCAGCACAGCAGGGGTTGACCAAAAGTACTTC. This encodes CASTAGVDQKYF.

V is TRBV5-1 and J is TRBJ2-3, with a tentative D call TRBD1 (5 bases). The germline V gene has CDR1 SGHRS and CDR2 YFSETQ. The length of the CDR3 is 16 residues. Between the trimmed V and J ends, which lost 0 bases and 2 bases, there was a span of 13 bases. CDR3 amino acids: CASSLVPTEATDTQYF. The CDR3 nucleotides are TGCGCCAGCAGCTTGGTCCCGACAGAGGCCACAGATACGCAGTATTTT.

The rearrangement links TRBV19 to TRBJ1-1, with TRBD1 as a possible D gene (5 bases). This CDR3 is 15 amino acids long. Deletions cut 3 bases from V and 2 bases from J, with 13 bases between. Germline V gene lookup returns CDR1 LNHDA and CDR2 SQIVND (reference sequence). The CDR3 DNA follows: TGTGCCAGTAGTATGGACTGGGGGGGTAACACTGAAGCTTTCTTT. Residues: CASSMDWGGNTEAFF.

This clone was seen only once. The gene calls are TRBV7-3 and TRBJ1-5; D possibly corresponds to TRBD1 (5 bases). CDR3 size: 16 residues. V lost 3 bases and J lost 3, with 15 bases in between. Looked up from germline, CDR1 is SGHTA and CDR2 is FQGTGA. The CDR3 bases are TGTGCCAGCAGCTTTACCGGGGGGGAGGTCAATCAGCCCCAGCATTTT. Translated: CASSFTGGEVNQPQHF.

The V and J genes are TRBV5-1 and TRBJ1-4, with 9 bases aligning to TRBD1. This CDR3 has 14 residues. V shed 5 bases and J 3 bases; nucleotides not matched to a gene: 2. Germline values: CDR1 SGHRS, CDR2 YFSETQ. The CDR3 sequence: CASRQGAANEKLFF. DNA for the CDR3: TGCGCCAGCAGACAGGGGGCGGCTAATGAAAAACTGTTTTTT.

V is TRBV6-4 and J is TRBJ2-3, with D maybe TRBD1 (6 bases). Per germline, CDR1 MRHNA and CDR2 SNTAGT. V gave up 2 bases and J gave up 0 bases, with 6 bases separating them. This CDR3 spans 14 amino acids. The CDR3 here is CASSDRGSTDTQYF. CDR3 sequence (DNA): TGTGCCAGCAGTGACAGGGGGAGCACAGATACGCAGTATTTT.

The chain carries TRBV4-1 and TRBJ1-2; D gene unclear. The CDR3 length is 15 residues. V lost 0 bases, J lost 1 base, and 9 bases lay in between. Germline V lookup: CDR1 MGHRA, CDR2 YSYEKL. This chain's CDR3 is CASSQEFASNYGYTF. The CDR3, as DNA: TGCGCCAGCAGCCAAGAATTCGCCAGTAACTATGGCTACACCTTC.

The chain links TRBV5-1 to TRBJ2-1; 7 bases are a match to TRBD1. This CDR3 comprises 15 residues. V lost 4 bases, J lost 8 bases, and 12 bases stayed unmatched. Per germline, CDR1 SGHRS and CDR2 YFSETQ. The CDR3: CASSQDRAISDEQFF. In nucleotides, the CDR3 is TGCGCCAGCAGCCAAGACAGGGCGATAAGTGATGAGCAGTTCTTC.